The 13 T cell receptor beta chains reported below all come from one sample, sequenced in a study of control samples from healthy donors and cancer patients. The table came from immunoSEQ multiplex PCR; TCRdb's copy has only in-frame clones and leaves some out. The sample lists 110,000 or so clones, 80% to 90% occurring once. Input material: blood. The receptors come from a man aged 45-65 years in good health.

Only one count was recorded for this clone. The rearrangement uses TRBV7-2 and TRBJ1-4, with a weak D call TRBD1 (5 bases). This CDR3 is built from 13 residues. Germline V gives CDR1 SGHTA, CDR2 FQGNSA. With 1 base removed from V and 8 bases from J, the gap between germline ends came to 8 bases. Here the CDR3 reads CASSLEYREKLFF. The CDR3 DNA sequence: TGTGCCAGCAGCTTAGAATACAGGGAAAAACTGTTTTTT. Looking up the rest from reference TRBV7-2 and TRBJ1-4 gives the full variable domain: GAGVSQSPSNKVTEKGKDVELRCDPISGHTALYWYRQSLGQGLEFLIYFQGNSAPDKSGLPSDRFSAERTGGSVSTLTIQRTQQEDSAVYLCASSLEYREKLFFGSGTQLSVL.

This chain connects TRBV19 to TRBJ2-5; D unresolved. The CDR3 spans 15 residues. Trimming left V 3 bases short and J 0 bases short, with 11 bases between. The germline V gene encodes CDR1 LNHDA and CDR2 SQIVND (reference sequence). The DNA of the CDR3 is TGTGCCAGTAGTATTCGGTTCGGGTACCAAGAGACCCAGTACTTC. Its translation: CASSIRFGYQETQYF.

The genes are TRBV18 and TRBJ1-3, with D possibly TRBD1 on 5 matching bases. Deletions cut 3 bases from V and 2 bases from J, with 11 bases between. The germline CDR1 and CDR2 sequences are KGHSH and LQKENI. The CDR3 contains 15 residues. The CDR3 sequence is CASSPLRGPGNTIYF. The CDR3 coding sequence is TGTGCCAGCTCACCGTTGCGGGGACCTGGAAACACCATATATTTT.

The gene calls are TRBV19 and TRBJ1-5; no firm D call. Trimming took 7 bases from V and 2 from J, leaving 15 bases between them. The CDR3 has 15 residues. Germline V gene data show CDR1 as LNHDA and CDR2 as SQIVND (reference sequence). The CDR3 here is CASKDPRDGNQPQHF. CDR3 bases: TGTGCCAGTAAGGACCCGAGGGATGGCAATCAGCCCCAGCATTTT.

The rearrangement joins TRBV18 to TRBJ1-2, with D hard to call. The CDR3 contains 15 residues. V was cut by 2 bases and J by 4 bases, with 14 bases left in between. CDR1 KGHSH and CDR2 LQKENI come from the germline V gene. CDR3 nucleotide sequence: TGTGCCAGCTCACCATCGAGGGAAGCGGTCTATGGCTACACCTTC. Translating it yields CASSPSREAVYGYTF.

The chain carries TRBV6-2 or TRBV6-3 and TRBJ2-3; 8 nucleotides match TRBD2. CDR3 length equals 18 residues. CDR1 is MNHEY and CDR2 is SVGEGT in the germline V gene. With 2 bases clipped from V and 5 bases from J, the junction kept 15 bases outside the gene matches. The CDR3 DNA sequence: TGTGCCAGCAGTTACCGGGCCGACAGAGCGGGGGACCAAGATACGCAGTATTTT. As protein: CASSYRADRAGDQDTQYF.

This chain connects TRBV27 to TRBJ2-7; 10 bases are shared with TRBD1. The CDR3 spans 15 residues. V trimming: 5 bases; J trimming: 6 bases; junction bases outside the gene matches: 10. The V gene's germline CDR1 is MNHEY and CDR2 SMNVEV (reference sequence). The CDR3 coding sequence is TGTGCCAGCAGTCCCCTGGGACAGGGGTACTCCGAGCAGTACTTC. Encoded protein: CASSPLGQGYSEQYF.

CDR3 bases: TGTGCCAGCAGTGAGTTCTGGGGGAGCTCCTACGAGCAGTACTTC. It is translated as CASSEFWGSSYEQYF. The chain couples TRBV6-1 to TRBJ2-7, with D perhaps assigned TRBD1 or TRBD2 (5 bases each). Trimming removed 3 bases at V and 0 bases at J, with 12 bases between. The CDR3 spans 15 residues. The V gene's germline CDR1 is MNHNS and CDR2 SASEGT.

The rearrangement joins TRBV4-1 to TRBJ2-1; TRBD2 aligns across 11 bases. Trimming cost V 1 base and J 7 bases; bases outside gene matches: 12. The CDR3 totals 18 residues. Germline V lookup: CDR1 MGHRA, CDR2 YSYEKL. CDR3 nucleotide sequence: TGCGCCAGCAGCCAAGTTGTTATAGCGGGGGGGCCGAGGAATGAGCAGTTCTTC. This encodes CASSQVVIAGGPRNEQFF.

The chain uses TRBV29-1 and TRBJ2-7; weak D call: TRBD1 (7 bases). CDR1 and CDR2 (germline): SQVTM, ANQGSEA. V lost 5 bases and J lost 5, with 16 bases in between. The CDR3 has 13 residues. The CDR3 here is CSVMTGRSNEQYF. The CDR3, as DNA: TGCAGCGTTATGACAGGGAGGTCGAACGAGCAGTACTTC.

This chain connects TRBV19 to TRBJ1-4, with TRBD1 matching over 7 bases. The CDR3 is 16 residues long. Germline lookup yields CDR1 LNHDA and CDR2 SQIVND (reference sequence). After removal of 9 bases from V and 0 bases from J, the junction contained 10 bases not matched to a gene. CDR3 protein: CARIPGQDSTNEKLFF. As DNA, the CDR3 is TGTGCCAGAATCCCCGGACAGGATTCAACTAATGAAAAACTGTTTTTT.

This clone was found once. The chain joins TRBV7-9 to TRBJ1-1; TRBD1 matches at 9 bases. Germline CDR1 reads SEHNR; CDR2 reads FQNEAQ (reference sequence). This CDR3 contains 16 residues. Unmatched junction bases numbered 8, after V lost 5 bases and J lost 1 base. The CDR3 DNA reads TGTGCCAGCAGCCCCACAGGGGGCGAAAAGAACACTGAAGCTTTCTTT. Its translation is CASSPTGGEKNTEAFF.

This chain connects TRBV9 to TRBJ2-2; 10 bases align to TRBD2. The germline gives CDR1 SGDLS, CDR2 YYNGEE. The CDR3 consists of 19 residues. V shed 0 bases, J shed 1 base, and the junction held 9 bases outside the gene matches. This CDR3 reads CASSVGGLAGALNTGELFF. The CDR3 DNA reads TGTGCCAGCAGCGTAGGCGGTCTAGCGGGGGCCCTGAACACCGGGGAGCTGTTTTTT.